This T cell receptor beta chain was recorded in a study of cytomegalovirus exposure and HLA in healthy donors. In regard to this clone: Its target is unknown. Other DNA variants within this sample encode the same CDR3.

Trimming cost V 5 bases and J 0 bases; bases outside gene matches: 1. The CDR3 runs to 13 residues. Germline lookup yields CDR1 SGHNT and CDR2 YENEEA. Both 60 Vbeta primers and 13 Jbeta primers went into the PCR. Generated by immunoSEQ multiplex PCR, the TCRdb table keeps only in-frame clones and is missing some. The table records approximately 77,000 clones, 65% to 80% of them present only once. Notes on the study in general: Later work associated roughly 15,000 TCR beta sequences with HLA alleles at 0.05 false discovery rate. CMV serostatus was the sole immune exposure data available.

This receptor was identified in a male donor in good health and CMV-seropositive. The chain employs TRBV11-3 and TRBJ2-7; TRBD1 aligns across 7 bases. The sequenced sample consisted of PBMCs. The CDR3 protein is CASSRDSSYEQYF. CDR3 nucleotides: TGTGCCAGCAGCCGGGACAGCTCCTACGAGCAGTACTTC.